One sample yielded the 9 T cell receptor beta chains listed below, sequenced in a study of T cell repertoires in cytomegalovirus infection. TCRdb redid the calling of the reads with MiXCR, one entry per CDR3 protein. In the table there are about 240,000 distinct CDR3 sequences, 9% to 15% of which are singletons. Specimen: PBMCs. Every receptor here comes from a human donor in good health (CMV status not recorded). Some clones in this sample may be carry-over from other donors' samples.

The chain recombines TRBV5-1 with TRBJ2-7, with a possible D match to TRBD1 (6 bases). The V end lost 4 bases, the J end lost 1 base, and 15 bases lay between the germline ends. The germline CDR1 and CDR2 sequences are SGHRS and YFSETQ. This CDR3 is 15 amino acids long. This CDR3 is CASSPMDSQSYEQYF. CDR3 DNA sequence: TGCGCCAGCAGCCCAATGGACAGCCAGTCCTACGAGCAGTACTTC. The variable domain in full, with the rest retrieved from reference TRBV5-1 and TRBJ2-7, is KAGVTQTPRYLIKTRGQQVTLSCSPISGHRSVSWYQQTPGQGLQFLFEYFSETQRNKGNFPGRFSGRQFSNSRSEMNVSTLELGDSALYLCASSPMDSQSYEQYFGPGTRLTVT.

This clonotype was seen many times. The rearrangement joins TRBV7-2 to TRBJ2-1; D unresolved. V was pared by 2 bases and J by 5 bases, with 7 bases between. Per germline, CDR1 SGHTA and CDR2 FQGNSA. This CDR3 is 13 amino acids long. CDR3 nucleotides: TGTGCCAGCAGCTTAACTCGAAACAATGAGCAGTTCTTC. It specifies CASSLTRNNEQFF.

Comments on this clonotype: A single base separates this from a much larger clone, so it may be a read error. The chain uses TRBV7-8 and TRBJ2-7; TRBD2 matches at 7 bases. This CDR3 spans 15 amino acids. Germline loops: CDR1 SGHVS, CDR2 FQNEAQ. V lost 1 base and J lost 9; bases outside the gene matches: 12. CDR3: CASSLGGAGEFGQYF. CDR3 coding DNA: TGTGCCAGCAGCTTAGGGGGTGCGGGAGAGTTCGGGCAGTACTTC.

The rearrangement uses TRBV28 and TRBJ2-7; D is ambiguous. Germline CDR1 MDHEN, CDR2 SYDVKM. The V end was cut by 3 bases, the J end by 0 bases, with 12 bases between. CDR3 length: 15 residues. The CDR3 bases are TGTGCCAGCAGTTTGGTCCAGACCAGCTCCTACGAGCAGTACTTC. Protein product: CASSLVQTSSYEQYF. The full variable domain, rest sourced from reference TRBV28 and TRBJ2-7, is DVKVTQSSRYLVKRTGEKVFLECVQDMDHENMFWYRQDPGLGLRLIYFSYDVKMKEKGDIPEGYSVSREKKERFSLILESASTNQTSMYLCASSLVQTSSYEQYFGPGTRLTVT.

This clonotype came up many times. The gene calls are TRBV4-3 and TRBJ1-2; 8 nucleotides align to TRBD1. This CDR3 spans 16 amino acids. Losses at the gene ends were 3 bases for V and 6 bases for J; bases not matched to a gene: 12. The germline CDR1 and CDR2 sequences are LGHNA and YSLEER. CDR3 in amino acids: CASSQGGGQGFNGYTF. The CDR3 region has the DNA TGCGCCAGCAGCCAGGGCGGTGGACAGGGCTTTAATGGCTACACCTTC.

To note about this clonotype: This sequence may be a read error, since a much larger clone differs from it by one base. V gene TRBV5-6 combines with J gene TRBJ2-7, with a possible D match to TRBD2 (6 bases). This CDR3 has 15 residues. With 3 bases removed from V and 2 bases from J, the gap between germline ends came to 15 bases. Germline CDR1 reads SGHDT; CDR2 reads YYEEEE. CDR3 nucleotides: TGTGCCAGCAGCTGGGACGGGGGTGGACCCTACGAGCAGTACTTC. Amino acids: CASSWDGGGPYEQYF.

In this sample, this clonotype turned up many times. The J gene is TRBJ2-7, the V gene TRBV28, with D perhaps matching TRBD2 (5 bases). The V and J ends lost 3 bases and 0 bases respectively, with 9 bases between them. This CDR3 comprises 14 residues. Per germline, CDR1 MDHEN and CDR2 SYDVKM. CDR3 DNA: TGTGCCAGCAGTTTGGCGGGCCCCTCCTACGAGCAGTACTTC. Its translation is CASSLAGPSYEQYF.

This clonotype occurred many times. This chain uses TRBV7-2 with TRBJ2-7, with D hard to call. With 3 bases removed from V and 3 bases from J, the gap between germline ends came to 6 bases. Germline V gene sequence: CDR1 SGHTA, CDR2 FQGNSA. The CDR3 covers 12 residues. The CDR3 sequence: CASSLTYYEQYF. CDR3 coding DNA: TGTGCCAGCAGCTTGACCTACTACGAGCAGTACTTC.

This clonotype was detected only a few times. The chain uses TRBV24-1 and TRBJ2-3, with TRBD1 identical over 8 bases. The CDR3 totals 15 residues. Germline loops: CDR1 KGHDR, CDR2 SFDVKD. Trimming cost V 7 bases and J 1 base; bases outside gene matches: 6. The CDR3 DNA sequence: TGTGCCACCAGGAAGGGACAGGCGGGCACAGATACGCAGTATTTT. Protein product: CATRKGQAGTDTQYF.